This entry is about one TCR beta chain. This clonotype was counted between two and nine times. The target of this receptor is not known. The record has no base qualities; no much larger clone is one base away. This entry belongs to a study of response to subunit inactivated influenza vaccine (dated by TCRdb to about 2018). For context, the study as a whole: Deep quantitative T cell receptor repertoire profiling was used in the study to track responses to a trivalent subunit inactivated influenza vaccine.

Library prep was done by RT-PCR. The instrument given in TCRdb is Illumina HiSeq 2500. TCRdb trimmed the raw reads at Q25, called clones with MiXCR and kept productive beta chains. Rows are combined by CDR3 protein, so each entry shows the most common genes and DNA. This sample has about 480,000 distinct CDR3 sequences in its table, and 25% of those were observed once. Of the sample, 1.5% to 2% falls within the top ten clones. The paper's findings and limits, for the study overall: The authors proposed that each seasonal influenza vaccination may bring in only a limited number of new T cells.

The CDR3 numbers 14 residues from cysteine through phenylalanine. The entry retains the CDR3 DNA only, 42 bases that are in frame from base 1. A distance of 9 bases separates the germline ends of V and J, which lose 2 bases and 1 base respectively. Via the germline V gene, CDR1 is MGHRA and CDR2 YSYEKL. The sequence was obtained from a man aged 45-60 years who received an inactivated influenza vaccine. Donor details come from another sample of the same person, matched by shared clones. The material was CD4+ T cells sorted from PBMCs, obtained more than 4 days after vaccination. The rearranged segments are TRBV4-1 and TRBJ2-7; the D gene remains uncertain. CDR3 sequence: CASSQNLGSYEQYF. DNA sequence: TGCGCCAGCAGCCAAAATTTGGGGTCCTACGAGCAGTACTTC.